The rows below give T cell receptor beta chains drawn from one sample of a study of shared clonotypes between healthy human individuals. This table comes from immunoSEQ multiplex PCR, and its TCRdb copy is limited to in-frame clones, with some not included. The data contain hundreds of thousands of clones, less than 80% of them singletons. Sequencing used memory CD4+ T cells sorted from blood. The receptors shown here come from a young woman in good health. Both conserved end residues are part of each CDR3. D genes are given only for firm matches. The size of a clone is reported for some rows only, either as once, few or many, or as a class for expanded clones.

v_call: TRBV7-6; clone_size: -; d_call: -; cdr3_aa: CASSLGPSKETQYF
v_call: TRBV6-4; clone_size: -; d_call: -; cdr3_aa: CASSDSSGGETFF
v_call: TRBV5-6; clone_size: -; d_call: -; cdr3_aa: CASSLGQSDTEAFF
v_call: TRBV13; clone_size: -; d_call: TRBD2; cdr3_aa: CASSLGLAAYEQYF
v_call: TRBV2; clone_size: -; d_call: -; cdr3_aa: CASSEMVSADTQYF
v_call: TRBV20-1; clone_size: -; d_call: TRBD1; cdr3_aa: CRAGTVYGYTF
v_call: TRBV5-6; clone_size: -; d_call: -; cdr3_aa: CASSTLQGFTEAFF
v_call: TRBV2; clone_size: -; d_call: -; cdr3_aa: CASREGDSNQPQHF
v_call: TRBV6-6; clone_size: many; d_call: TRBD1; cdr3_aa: CASSPHRDRVDGYTF
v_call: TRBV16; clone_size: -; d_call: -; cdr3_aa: CASSQYRGANVGEKLFF
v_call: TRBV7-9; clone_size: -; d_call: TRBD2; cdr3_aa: CASTWRAGAENEQFF
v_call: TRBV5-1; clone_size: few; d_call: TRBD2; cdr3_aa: CASSLGMGGGQETQYF
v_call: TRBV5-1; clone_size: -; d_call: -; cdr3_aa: CASSWATGSEETQYF
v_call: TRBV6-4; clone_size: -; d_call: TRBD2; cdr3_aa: CASRSTSGRNEQFF
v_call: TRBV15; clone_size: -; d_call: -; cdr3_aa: CATSSPSVRRGYTF
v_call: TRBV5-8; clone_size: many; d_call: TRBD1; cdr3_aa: CASSPGRGGRRNEQYF
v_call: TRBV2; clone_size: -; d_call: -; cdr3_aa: CASRGSPNEKLFF
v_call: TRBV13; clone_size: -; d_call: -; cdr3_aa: CASSSKPGLGHEQYF
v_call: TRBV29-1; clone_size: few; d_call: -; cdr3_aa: CSAGTDNQPQHF
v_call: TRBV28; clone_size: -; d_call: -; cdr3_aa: CASSPRVLYEKLFF
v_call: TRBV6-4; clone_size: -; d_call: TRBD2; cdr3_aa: CASSLAGGNTGELFF
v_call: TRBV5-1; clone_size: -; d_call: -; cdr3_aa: CASSFGQTDTQYF
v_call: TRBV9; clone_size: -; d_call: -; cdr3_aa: CASSEPAPEQYF
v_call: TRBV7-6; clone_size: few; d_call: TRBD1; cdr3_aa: CASSLAPRGLGAFF
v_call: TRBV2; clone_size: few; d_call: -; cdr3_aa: CASSEDGGQPQHF
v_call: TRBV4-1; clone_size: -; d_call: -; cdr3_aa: CASSQATSRAYEQYF
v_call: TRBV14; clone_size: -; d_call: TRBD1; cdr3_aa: CASSPDRANTEAFF
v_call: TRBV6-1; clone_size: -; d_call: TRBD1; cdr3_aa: CASAGTGTWEQYF
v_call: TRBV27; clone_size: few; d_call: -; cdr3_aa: CASSPGGARGYTF
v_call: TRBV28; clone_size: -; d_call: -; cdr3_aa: CASLFTGPSNYGYTF
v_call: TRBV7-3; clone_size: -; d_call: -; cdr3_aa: CASSLFPKETQYF
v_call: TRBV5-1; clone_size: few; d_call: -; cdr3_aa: CASSPGSRGDEQYF
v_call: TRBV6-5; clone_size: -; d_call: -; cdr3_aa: CASRPLAGGSYEQYF
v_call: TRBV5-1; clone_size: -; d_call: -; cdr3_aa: CASSLVGQVQETQYF
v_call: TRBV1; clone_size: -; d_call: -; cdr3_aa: CTSSQSDRGRNGYTF
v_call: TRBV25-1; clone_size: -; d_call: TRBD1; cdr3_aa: CASSGGQGYENTEAFF
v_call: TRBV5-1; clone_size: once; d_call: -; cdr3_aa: CASSTGLGPYEQYF
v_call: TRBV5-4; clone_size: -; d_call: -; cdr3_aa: CASNGGSETQYF
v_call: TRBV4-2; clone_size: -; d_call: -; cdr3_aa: CASSQGGTSGTQYF
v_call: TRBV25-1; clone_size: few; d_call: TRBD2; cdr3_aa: CASSEEAGGRNEQFF
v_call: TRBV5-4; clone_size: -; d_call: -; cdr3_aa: CASSPGGQGANVLTF
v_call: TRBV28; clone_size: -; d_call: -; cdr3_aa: CASSFRDKPYSNQPQHF
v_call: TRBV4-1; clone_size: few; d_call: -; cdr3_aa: CASSQDRDKLFYEQYF
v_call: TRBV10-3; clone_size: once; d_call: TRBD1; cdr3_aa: CAISPGTGGNNEQFF
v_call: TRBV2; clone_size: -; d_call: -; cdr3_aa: CASSGGEATNEKLFF
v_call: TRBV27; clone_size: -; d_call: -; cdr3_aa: CASSPEGRDPYEQYF
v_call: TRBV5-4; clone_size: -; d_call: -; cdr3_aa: CASSLGYEQFF